This T cell receptor (beta chain) came from a study of blood T cell repertoires in COVID-19. For the study at large: Some COVID-19 samples were acute and others convalescent; all came from the United States, Italy and Spain. T cells, B-cell-depleted T cells, or PBMCs provided the cDNA or gDNA that served as material.

About this clone: An end of the junction differs from the germline gene, which may be a read error.

The authors' processing: Reference gene primer amplification yielded estimated nucleated cell counts. Measured with immunoSEQ multiplex PCR; TCRdb has only the in-frame clones, and not every one. Clone size and the V and J calls come from that table; the DNA yielded D and trimming. The data contain more than 150,000 clones, 75% to 85% of them singletons. Germline V gene sequence: CDR1 SGHTA, CDR2 FQGNSA. This CDR3 has 13 residues. Sequencing was performed on peripheral blood. The gene calls are TRBV7-2 and TRBJ2-7, with TRBD2 matching 9 bases. This TCR derives from a woman aged 45-65 years with acute or convalescent COVID-19. The CDR3 nucleotides read TGTGCCAGCAGCCAGGGGCTAGCGGGGACCCCAGTCTTC. It is translated as CASSQGLAGTPVF.